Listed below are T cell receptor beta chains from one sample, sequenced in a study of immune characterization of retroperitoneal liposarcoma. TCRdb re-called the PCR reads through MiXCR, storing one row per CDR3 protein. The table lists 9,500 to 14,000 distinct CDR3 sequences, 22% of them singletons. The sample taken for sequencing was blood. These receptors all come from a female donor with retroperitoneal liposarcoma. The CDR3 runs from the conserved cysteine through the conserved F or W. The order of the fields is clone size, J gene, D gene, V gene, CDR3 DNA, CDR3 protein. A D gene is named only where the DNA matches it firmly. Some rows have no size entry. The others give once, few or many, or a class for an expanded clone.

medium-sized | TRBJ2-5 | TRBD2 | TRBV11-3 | TGTGCCAGCAGCTTAGGCTTCATGGGCGGGAGTCGGGAGACCCAGTACTTC | CASSLGFMGGSRETQYF
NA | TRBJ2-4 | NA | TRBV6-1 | TGTGCCAGCAGTGAAGGGGGTGCCAAAAACATTCAGTACTTC | CASSEGGAKNIQYF
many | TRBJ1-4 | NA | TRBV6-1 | TGTGCCAGCAGTGGCGGGAATGAAAAACTGTTTTTT | CASSGGNEKLFF
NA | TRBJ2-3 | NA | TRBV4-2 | TGTGCCAGCAGCCAAGTTTCTGGGGACAGCACAGATACGCAGTATTTT | CASSQVSGDSTDTQYF
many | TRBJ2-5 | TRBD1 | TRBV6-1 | TGTGCCAGCAGCGAACCCGGGACAGGAGAGACCCAGTACTTC | CASSEPGTGETQYF
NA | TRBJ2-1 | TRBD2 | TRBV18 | TGTGCCAGCTCCCCCGTGGAGCGGGAGGGCCTAGTGTGGGGTGAGCAGTTCTTC | CASSPVEREGLVWGEQFF
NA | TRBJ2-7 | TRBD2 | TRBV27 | TGTGCCAACAGTTTAAAACTAGCGGTCTCCTACGAGCAGTACTTC | CANSLKLAVSYEQYF
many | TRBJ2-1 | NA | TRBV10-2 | TGCGCCAGCAGTGGGGGGACCGAAACGTACAATGAGCAGTTCTTC | CASSGGTETYNEQFF
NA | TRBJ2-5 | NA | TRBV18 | TGTGCCAGCTCACCAGGACGGAACCAAGAGACCCAGTACTTC | CASSPGRNQETQYF
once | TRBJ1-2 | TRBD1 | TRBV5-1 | TGCGCCAGCCCCGGGACAGGGGAGTGGGGCTACACCTTC | CASPGTGEWGYTF
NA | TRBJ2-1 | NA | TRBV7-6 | TGTGCCAGCAGCTTAGGGTGGTCGGGAGTCTCCTACAATGAGCAGTTCTTC | CASSLGWSGVSYNEQFF